This T cell receptor (beta chain) was sequenced during a study of blood T cell repertoires in COVID-19. V was clipped by 4 bases and J by 1 base, with 11 bases between them. CDR3 length: 15 amino acids. Looked up from germline, CDR1 is SGHRS and CDR2 is YFSETQ. TCRdb's table, derived via immunoSEQ multiplex PCR, lists solely in-frame clones and lacks some. The sample lists 30,000 to 35,000 clones; 85% to 90% were seen once. The material sequenced was peripheral blood. The chain links TRBV5-1 to TRBJ2-2; no definite D call. The sequence was obtained from an older man with acute or convalescent COVID-19. DNA of the CDR3: TGCGCCAGCAGCCAAGTTTCCGGGAACACCGGGGAGCTGTTTTTT. It is translated as CASSQVSGNTGELFF.